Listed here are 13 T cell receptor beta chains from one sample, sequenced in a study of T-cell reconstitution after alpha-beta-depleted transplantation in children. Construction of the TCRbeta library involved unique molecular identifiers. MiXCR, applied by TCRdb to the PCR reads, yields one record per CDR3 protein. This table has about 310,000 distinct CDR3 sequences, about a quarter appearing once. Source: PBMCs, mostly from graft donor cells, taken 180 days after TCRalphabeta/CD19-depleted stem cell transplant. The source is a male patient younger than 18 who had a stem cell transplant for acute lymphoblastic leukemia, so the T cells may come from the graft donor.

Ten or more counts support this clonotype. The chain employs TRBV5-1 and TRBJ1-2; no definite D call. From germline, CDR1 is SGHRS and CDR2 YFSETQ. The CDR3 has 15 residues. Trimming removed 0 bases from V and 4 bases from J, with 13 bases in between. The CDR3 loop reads CASSLDFGGIYGYTF. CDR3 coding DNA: TGCGCCAGCAGCTTGGACTTCGGAGGCATCTATGGCTACACCTTC.

CDR3 loop: CASRRTGENTEAFF. The DNA of the CDR3 is TGCGCCAGCAGACGGACAGGGGAGAACACTGAAGCTTTCTTT. The chain employs TRBV10-2 and TRBJ1-1, with 9 bases fitting TRBD1. The germline CDR1 and CDR2 sequences are WSHSY and SAAADI. V was pared by 6 bases and J by 1 base, with 3 bases of the junction left unmatched. The CDR3 covers 14 residues.

CDR3 in amino acids: CASSPQWSWRRADTQYF. CDR3 bases: TGTGCCAGCTCACCACAGTGGTCCTGGCGCCGGGCAGATACGCAGTATTTT. The chain links TRBV18 to TRBJ2-3; D ambiguous. The CDR3 loop spans 17 amino acids. Per germline, CDR1 KGHSH and CDR2 LQKENI. V shed 1 base and J shed 4 bases, with 18 bases lying between them.

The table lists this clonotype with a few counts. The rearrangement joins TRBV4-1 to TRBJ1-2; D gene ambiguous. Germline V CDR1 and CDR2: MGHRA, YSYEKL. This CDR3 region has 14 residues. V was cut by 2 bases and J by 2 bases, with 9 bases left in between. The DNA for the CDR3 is TGCGCCAGCAGCCAACCGAACGAAAACTATGGCTACACCTTC. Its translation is CASSQPNENYGYTF.

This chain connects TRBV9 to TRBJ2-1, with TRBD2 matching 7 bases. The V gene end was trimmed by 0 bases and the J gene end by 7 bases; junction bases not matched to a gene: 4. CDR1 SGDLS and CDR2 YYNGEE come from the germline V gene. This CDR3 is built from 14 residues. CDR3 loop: CASSVGGGANEQFF. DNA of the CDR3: TGTGCCAGCAGCGTAGGGGGAGGGGCGAATGAGCAGTTCTTC.

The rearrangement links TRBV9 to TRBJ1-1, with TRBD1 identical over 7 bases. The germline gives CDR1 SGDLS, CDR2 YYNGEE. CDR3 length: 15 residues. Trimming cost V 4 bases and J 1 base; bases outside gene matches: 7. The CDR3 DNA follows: TGTGCCAGCAGCTTTACCGGGACAGAGAACACTGAAGCTTTCTTT. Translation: CASSFTGTENTEAFF. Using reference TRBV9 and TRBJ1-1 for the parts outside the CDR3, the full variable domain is DSGVTQTPKHLITATGQRVTLRCSPRSGDLSVYWYQQSLDQGLQFLIQYYNGEERAKGNILERFSAQQFPDLHSELNLSSLELGDSALYFCASSFTGTENTEAFFGQGTRLTVV.

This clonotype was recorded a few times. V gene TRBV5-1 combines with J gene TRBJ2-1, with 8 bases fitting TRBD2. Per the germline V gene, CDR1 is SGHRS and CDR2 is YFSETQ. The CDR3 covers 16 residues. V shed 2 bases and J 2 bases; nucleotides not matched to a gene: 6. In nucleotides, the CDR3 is TGCGCCAGCAGCTTCCGAGCGGGAGTAGCCTACAATGAGCAGTTCTTC. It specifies CASSFRAGVAYNEQFF.

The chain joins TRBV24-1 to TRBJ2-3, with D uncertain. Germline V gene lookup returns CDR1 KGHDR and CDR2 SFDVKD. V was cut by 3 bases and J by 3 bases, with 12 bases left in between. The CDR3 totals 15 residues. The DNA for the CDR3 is TGTGCCACCAGTGATACCAGGATGCCGACAGATACGCAGTATTTT. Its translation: CATSDTRMPTDTQYF.

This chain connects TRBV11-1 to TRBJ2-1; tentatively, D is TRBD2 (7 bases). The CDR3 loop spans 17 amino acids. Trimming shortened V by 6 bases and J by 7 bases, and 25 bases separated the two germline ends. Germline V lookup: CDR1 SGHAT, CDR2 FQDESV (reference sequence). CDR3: CASSSRLGGRTENEQFF. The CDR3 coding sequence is TGTGCCAGCAGTTCCCGCCTGGGGGGGCGCACAGAAAATGAGCAGTTCTTC.

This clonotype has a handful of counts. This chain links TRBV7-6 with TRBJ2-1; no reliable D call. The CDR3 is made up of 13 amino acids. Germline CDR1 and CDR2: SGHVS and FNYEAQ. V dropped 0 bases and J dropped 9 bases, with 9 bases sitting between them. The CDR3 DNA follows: TGTGCCAGCAGCTTAGCGTGGGCCGGTGAGCAGTTCTTC. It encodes CASSLAWAGEQFF.

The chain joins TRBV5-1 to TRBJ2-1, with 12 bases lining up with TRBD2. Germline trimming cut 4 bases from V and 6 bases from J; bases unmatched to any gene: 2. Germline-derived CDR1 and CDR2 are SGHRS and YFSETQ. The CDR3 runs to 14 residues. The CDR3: CASSRTSGVNEQFF. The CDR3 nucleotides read TGCGCCAGCAGCAGGACTAGCGGGGTCAATGAGCAGTTCTTC.

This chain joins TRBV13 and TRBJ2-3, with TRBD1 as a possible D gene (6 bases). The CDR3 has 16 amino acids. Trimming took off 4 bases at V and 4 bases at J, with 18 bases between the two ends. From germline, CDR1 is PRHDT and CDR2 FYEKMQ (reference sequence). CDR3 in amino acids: CASSSGGQWKADTQYF. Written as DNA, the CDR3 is TGTGCCAGCAGCTCGGGTGGACAGTGGAAGGCAGATACGCAGTATTTT.

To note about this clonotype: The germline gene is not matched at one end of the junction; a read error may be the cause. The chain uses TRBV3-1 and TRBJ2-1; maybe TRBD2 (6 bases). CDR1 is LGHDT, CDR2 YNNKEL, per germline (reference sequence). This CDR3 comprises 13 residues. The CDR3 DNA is TGTGCCAGCAGCCAAGAGGAGGGCGATGAGCACTTCTTC. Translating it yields CASSQEEGDEHFF.